This T cell receptor beta chain emerged from a study of blood T cell repertoires in COVID-19. Overall study: Sites across the United States, Italy and Spain contributed samples from acute and convalescent COVID-19. The analysed material was cDNA or gDNA that came from T cells, B-cell-depleted T cells, or PBMCs.

CDR3 length: 15 residues. The V gene lost 7 bases and the J gene lost 3 bases, with 15 bases spanning the gap. Germline assignment: CDR1 MNHNY and CDR2 SVGAGI (reference sequence). In the original workflow: Amplification of reference gene primers provided the estimated nucleated cell counts. Only in-frame clones appear in the TCRdb table, and some are missing; sequencing was by immunoSEQ multiplex PCR. V and J calls and clone size are given by that table; D and trimming were obtained from the DNA. The sample contains around 250,000 clones, 65% to 85% of which appear only once. The sample comprised peripheral blood. V usage is TRBV6-6 and J usage is TRBJ2-2; possible D gene TRBD1, 6 bases. The origin of this receptor is a man aged 50 to 60 with active or convalescent COVID-19. The CDR3 sequence: CASIRDTPDTGELFF. The CDR3 region has the DNA TGTGCCAGCATCCGGGACACTCCTGACACCGGGGAGCTGTTTTTT.